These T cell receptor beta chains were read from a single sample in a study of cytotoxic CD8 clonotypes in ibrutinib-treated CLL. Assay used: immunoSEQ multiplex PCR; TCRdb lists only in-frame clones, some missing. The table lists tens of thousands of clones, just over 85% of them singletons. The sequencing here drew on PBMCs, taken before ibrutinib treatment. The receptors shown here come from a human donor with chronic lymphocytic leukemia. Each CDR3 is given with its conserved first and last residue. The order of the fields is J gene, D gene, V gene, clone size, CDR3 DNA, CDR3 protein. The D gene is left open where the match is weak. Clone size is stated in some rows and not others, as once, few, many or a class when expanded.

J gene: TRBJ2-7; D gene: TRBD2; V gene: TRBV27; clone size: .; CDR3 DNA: TGTGCCAGCAGTTTATCGTCGTCTAGCGGGTACCACGAGCAGTACTTC; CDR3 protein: CASSLSSSSGYHEQYF
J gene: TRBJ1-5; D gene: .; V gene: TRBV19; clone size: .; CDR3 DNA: TGTGCCAGTAGTAAGGCGCCGATGTTATATAGCAATCAGCCCCAGCATTTT; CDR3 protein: CASSKAPMLYSNQPQHF
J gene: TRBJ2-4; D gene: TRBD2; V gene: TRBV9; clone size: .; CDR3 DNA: TGTGCCAGCAGCGTAGGGGTCGCGGGAGGCGCAAACATTCAGTACTTC; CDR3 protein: CASSVGVAGGANIQYF
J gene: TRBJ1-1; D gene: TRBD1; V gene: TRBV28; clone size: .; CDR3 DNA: TGTGCCAGCATACATCGGGCGGTTACCCGACGCATCGACAGGGAGAACACTGAAGCTTTCTTT; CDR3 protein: CASIHRAVTRRIDRENTEAFF
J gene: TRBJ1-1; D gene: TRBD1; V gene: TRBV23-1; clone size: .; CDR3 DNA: TGCGCCAGCAGTCCTCATATCCACTCGGGCCTGGGGAACAGGGGTTTTTACACTGAAGCTTTCTTT; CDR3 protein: CASSPHIHSGLGNRGFYTEAFF
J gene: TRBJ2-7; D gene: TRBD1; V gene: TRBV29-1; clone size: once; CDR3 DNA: TGCAGCGCCGAAACAGGGGGGCAAGGGGACGAGCAGTACTTC; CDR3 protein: CSAETGGQGDEQYF
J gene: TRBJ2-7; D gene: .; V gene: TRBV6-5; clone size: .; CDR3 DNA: TGTGCCAGCAGTTACTTGTCAGGAGGCTACGAGCAGTACTTC; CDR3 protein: CASSYLSGGYEQYF
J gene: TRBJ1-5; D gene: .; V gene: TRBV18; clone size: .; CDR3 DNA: TGTGCCAGCTCAGGGCTTCTTGATAGCAATCAGCCCCAGCATTTT; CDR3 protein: CASSGLLDSNQPQHF
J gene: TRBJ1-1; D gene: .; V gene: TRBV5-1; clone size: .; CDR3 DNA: TGCGCCAGCCGCTCACACCCAGACAGACCCACTGAAGCTTTCTTT; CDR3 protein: CASRSHPDRPTEAFF
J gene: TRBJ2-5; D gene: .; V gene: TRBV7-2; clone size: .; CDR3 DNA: TGTGCCAGCATCCAAGGGGGAACTACCCAAGAGACCCAGTACTTC; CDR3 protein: CASIQGGTTQETQYF
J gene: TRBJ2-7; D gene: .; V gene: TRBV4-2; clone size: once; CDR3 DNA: TGTGCCAGCAGCCATCGTTCAGGGAACCACGAGCAGTACTTC; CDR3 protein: CASSHRSGNHEQYF
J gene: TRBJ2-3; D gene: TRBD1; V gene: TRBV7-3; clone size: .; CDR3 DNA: TGTGCCAGCAGCCCTGGGCGGCAGGGGGGCACAGATACGCAGTATTTT; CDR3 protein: CASSPGRQGGTDTQYF
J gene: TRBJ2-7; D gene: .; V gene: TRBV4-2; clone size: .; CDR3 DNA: TGTGCCAGCAGCCACCCGTACAGCCCGGACTACGAGCAGTACTTC; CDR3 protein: CASSHPYSPDYEQYF
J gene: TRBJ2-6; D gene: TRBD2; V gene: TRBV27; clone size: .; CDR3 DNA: TGTGCCAGCAGTGGACTAGCCCCGTACTCTGGGGCCAACGTCCTGACTTTC; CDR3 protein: CASSGLAPYSGANVLTF
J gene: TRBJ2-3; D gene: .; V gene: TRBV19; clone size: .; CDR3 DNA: TGTGCCAGTAGTATCTTTTTGGGTTCCACAGATACGCAGTATTTT; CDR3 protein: CASSIFLGSTDTQYF
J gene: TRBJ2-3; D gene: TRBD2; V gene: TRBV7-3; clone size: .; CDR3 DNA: TGTGCCAGCAGCTGGACTAGGACAGATACGCAGTATTTT; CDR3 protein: CASSWTRTDTQYF
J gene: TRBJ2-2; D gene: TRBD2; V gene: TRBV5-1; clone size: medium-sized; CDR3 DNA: TGCGCCAGCAGTTTAACTCCGGGACTAGCGGGACGACAAGAGGTGGCCGGGGAGCTGTTTTTT; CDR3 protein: CASSLTPGLAGRQEVAGELFF
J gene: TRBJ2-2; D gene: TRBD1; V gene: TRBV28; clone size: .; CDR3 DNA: TGTGCCAGCAGTTCCCTCCGAGAACAGGGGTCGAGCGGGGAGCTGTTTTTT; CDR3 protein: CASSSLREQGSSGELFF
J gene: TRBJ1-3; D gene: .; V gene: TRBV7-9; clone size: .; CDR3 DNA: TGTGCCACTCAGGCCCAAGACTCTGGAAACACCATATATTTT; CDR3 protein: CATQAQDSGNTIYF
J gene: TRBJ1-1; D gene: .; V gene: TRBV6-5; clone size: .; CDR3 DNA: TGTGCCAGCAGCCGTGTCGACACTGAAGCTTTCTTT; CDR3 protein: CASSRVDTEAFF
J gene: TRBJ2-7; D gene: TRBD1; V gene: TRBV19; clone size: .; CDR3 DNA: TGTGCCAGTGGACAGGGGGCCTTCTACGAGCAGTACTTC; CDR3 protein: CASGQGAFYEQYF
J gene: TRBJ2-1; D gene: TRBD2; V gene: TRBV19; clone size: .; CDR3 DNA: TGTGCCAGTAGTATTGGGGGGGAGGTTAAGGATGAGCAGTTCTTC; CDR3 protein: CASSIGGEVKDEQFF
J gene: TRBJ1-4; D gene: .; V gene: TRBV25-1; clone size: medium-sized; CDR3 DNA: TGTGCCAGCAGTGAATGGGGGAGGGAGGCGCCAGCTAATGAAAAACTGTTTTTT; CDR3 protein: CASSEWGREAPANEKLFF
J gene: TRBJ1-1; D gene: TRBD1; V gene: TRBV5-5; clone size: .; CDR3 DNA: TGTGCCAGCAGCCCAACCGCGGGACAGGCGAACACTGAAGCTTTCTTT; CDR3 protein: CASSPTAGQANTEAFF
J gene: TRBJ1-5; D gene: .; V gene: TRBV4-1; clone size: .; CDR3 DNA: TGCGCCAGCAGCCAAGACCCAGGGCGCGGGGACAGCAATCAGCCCCAGCATTTT; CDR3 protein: CASSQDPGRGDSNQPQHF
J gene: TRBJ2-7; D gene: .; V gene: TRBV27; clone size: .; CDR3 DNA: TGTGCCAGCAGTTTGCCCCCCGGACAACCCAAGCGGGAGCAGTACTTC; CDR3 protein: CASSLPPGQPKREQYF
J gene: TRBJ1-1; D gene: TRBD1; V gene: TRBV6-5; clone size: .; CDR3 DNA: TGTGCCAGCAGGGGACAGGGGGCGCTTCCTTCTGAAGCTTTCTTT; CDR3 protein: CASRGQGALPSEAFF
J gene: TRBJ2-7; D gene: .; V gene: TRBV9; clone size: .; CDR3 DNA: TGTGCCAGCAGTCCGGCAGGCTCCTACGAGCAGTACTTC; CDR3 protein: CASSPAGSYEQYF
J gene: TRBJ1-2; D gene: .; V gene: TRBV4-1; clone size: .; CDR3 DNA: TGCGCCAGCAGCCAAGATTCGGCGGGTACCTATGGCTACACCTTC; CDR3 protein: CASSQDSAGTYGYTF
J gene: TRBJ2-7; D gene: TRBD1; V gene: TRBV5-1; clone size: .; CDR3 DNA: TGCGCCAGCAGCGCTGGGGACAGTCCCTACGAGCAGTACTTC; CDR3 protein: CASSAGDSPYEQYF
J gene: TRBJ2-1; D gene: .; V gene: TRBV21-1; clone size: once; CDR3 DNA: TGTGCCAGCAGCAAAGATACCGGCGGGGGACGCTCCTACAATGAGCAGTTCTTC; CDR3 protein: CASSKDTGGGRSYNEQFF
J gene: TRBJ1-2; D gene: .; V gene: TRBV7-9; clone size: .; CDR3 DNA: TGTGCCAGCAGCTTAGCGACGGCCGAATACTATGGCTACACCTTC; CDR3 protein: CASSLATAEYYGYTF
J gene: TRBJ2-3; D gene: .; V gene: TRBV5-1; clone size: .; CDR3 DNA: TGCGCCAGCAGCTCCGGGGGGCTAGTCCCTTGGGGCACAGATACGCAGTATTTT; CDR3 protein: CASSSGGLVPWGTDTQYF